A single T cell receptor (beta chain) is shown here with its context. The CDR3 runs 12 residues. CDR1 and CDR2 (germline): SGHAT, FQNNGV. Trimming cost V 0 bases and J 13 bases, with 7 bases left between them. This record belongs to a study of shared clonotypes between healthy human individuals. The data were produced by immunoSEQ multiplex PCR, yet TCRdb's version contains in-frame clones alone and is incomplete. The sample has roughly 2.5 million clones; more than 90% are singletons. The rearrangement uses TRBV11-2 and TRBJ1-6; no definite D call. The TCR originated in a man aged 18-30 years in good health. Sequencing was done on a sample of naive CD4+ T cells sorted from blood. Subset of the sample: CD45RA+ positively selected. The CDR3 loop reads CASSLEGPPLHF. The DNA for the CDR3 is TGTGCCAGCAGCTTAGAAGGGCCTCCCCTCCACTTT.